This T cell receptor beta chain was sequenced in a study of shared clonotypes between healthy human individuals. Points from the study as a whole: Memory subsets had estimated richness that was generally smaller than that of naive subsets.

Selected positively for CCR7 and CD45RO-negative, naive CD8 cells excluded terminally differentiated effector memory CD45RA+ cells. Per sorted-subset replicate PCR, input was about 180 ng DNA, representing tens of thousands of T cell genomes. Sequencing was performed with immunoSEQ multiplex PCR; in TCRdb, only in-frame clones are kept and a portion is missing. The sample yields approximately 590,000 clones, over 95% seen once. Worth noting for this clone: Its antigen is undetermined.

V was shortened by 5 bases and J by 0 bases, with 4 bases between the two germline ends. This CDR3 has 13 residues. CDR1 and CDR2 (germline): MNHEY, SMNVEV (reference sequence). The chain employs TRBV27 and TRBJ2-2, with D unclear. The sequenced sample consisted of naive CD8+ T cells sorted from blood. This receptor was identified in a woman in her twenties or thirties in good health. In DNA, the CDR3 is TGTGCCAGCAGTCCAGCGAACACCGGGGAGCTGTTTTTT. This gives the protein CASSPANTGELFF.